A selection of T cell receptor beta chains follows, all from one sample in a study of shared clonotypes between healthy human individuals. Produced via immunoSEQ multiplex PCR; TCRdb's table is partial and in-frame only. The sample lists a few million clones, 90% to 95% occurring once. Sample: naive CD4+ T cells sorted from blood. These receptor sequences come from a man younger than 35 in good health. Each CDR3 is given with its conserved first and last residue. D genes are given only for firm matches. The listing skips clone size in some rows; elsewhere it reads once, few, many or a size class.

clone_size j_call v_call d_call cdr3_nt cdr3_aa
- TRBJ2-1 TRBV7-9 - TGTGCCAGCAGCTTATCTATAGGGAGAAATGAGCAGTTCTTC CASSLSIGRNEQFF
- TRBJ2-2 TRBV10-2 TRBD1 TGCGCCAGCAGGAATTCAGGGGGCTCCGGGGAGCTGTTTTTT CASRNSGGSGELFF
- TRBJ1-1 TRBV6-6 - TGTGCCAGCAGTTGGGGCACTGAAGCTTTCTTT CASSWGTEAFF
- TRBJ2-7 TRBV28 - TGTGCCAGCAGTTTTATGGGGCAAACCTACGAGCAGTACTTC CASSFMGQTYEQYF
- TRBJ2-7 TRBV2 - TGTGCCAGCAGTGAAGAGCGGGCCACAGACGAGCAGTACTTC CASSEERATDEQYF
- TRBJ1-2 TRBV7-9 - TGTGCCAGCAGCTTAGCGATTGGGCGGGGGGATGGCTATGGCTACACCTTC CASSLAIGRGDGYGYTF
- TRBJ1-2 TRBV6-5 - TGTGCCAGCAGTCCGAGCGGGGGGGCGCGGGGCTACACCTTC CASSPSGGARGYTF
few TRBJ1-2 TRBV28 TRBD1 TGTGCCACCCAATCCCGGGGATCAGGGGGTTACATGAACTATGGCTACACCTTC CATQSRGSGGYMNYGYTF
- TRBJ2-3 TRBV6-4 TRBD2 TGTGCCAGCAGTGTCCTTAGCGGGAGGCCGGAAGATACGCAGTATTTT CASSVLSGRPEDTQYF
- TRBJ2-7 TRBV6-1 - TGTGCCAGCAAAAGTGCCGTCTCCGTGTCCTACGAGCAGTACTTC CASKSAVSVSYEQYF
- TRBJ1-5 TRBV12-5 - TGTGCTAGTGGTTGGGGTAGCAATCAGCCCCAGCATTTT CASGWGSNQPQHF
- TRBJ2-5 TRBV27 TRBD1 TGTGCCAGCAGCCTCGGACAGGGGATCGAGACCCAGTACTTC CASSLGQGIETQYF
- TRBJ2-5 TRBV5-1 TRBD1 TGCGCCAGCAGCTTTGGGACAGAGGAGACCCAGTACTTC CASSFGTEETQYF
- TRBJ1-5 TRBV19 - TGTGCCAGTAGTATCGGGGGCGGCCAGCCCCAGCATTTT CASSIGGGQPQHF
once TRBJ2-7 TRBV5-8 TRBD2 TGTGCCAGCAGCTGGTCCGGGACTAGCGGGAGGGCCTACGAGCAGTACTTC CASSWSGTSGRAYEQYF
- TRBJ1-1 TRBV7-8 TRBD1 TGTGCCAGCAGCTCGTCCCGGGACAGGGGAAGGACTGAAGCTTTCTTT CASSSSRDRGRTEAFF
- TRBJ2-1 TRBV6-5 - TGTGCCAGCAGGGCGGGACGCCTCAACAATGAGCAGTTCTTC CASRAGRLNNEQFF
- TRBJ1-4 TRBV27 - TGTGCCAGCAGTTTAATGCGGAATGAAAAACTGTTTTTT CASSLMRNEKLFF
once TRBJ2-2 TRBV27 - TGTGCCAGCAGTTCAGGGGTGCTGGGGAACACCGGGGAGCTGTTTTTT CASSSGVLGNTGELFF
- TRBJ1-4 TRBV2 - TGTGCCAGCAGTGAAGCCGCGCGAAGACTGTTTTTT CASSEAARRLFF
- TRBJ1-3 TRBV2 - TGTGCCAGCACCTACACCGGGGACACCATATATTTT CASTYTGDTIYF
- TRBJ1-2 TRBV19 TRBD1 TGTGCCAGCATCTGGACAGGGGGCAGTAATGGCTACACCTTC CASIWTGGSNGYTF
- TRBJ2-5 TRBV7-8 TRBD1 TGTGCCAGCAGCCCGACAGGGATCGAGACCCAGTACTTC CASSPTGIETQYF
- TRBJ2-7 TRBV19 - TGTGCCAGTACCCGCTCAGATGCAGGGAACTACGAGCAGTACTTC CASTRSDAGNYEQYF
- TRBJ2-7 TRBV18 - TGTGCCAGCTCACCACCAATCGGGGCCTACGATCGCGAGCAGTACTTC CASSPPIGAYDREQYF
- TRBJ2-3 TRBV28 - TGTGCCAGCAGTCCGTCCGGCGGGACCTCTCCTAGCACAGATACGCAGTATTTT CASSPSGGTSPSTDTQYF
- TRBJ2-7 TRBV5-1 TRBD1 TGCGCCAGCAGCCACGGGACAGGGGGCTACACAGCCTACGAGCAGTACTTC CASSHGTGGYTAYEQYF
- TRBJ2-5 TRBV4-1 - TGCGCCAGCAGGCACACAGGGCAAGAGACCCAGTACTTC CASRHTGQETQYF
- TRBJ2-5 TRBV18 - TGTGCCAGCTCACCTTGGGGAGAGACCCAGTACTTC CASSPWGETQYF
- TRBJ2-7 TRBV5-4 - TGTGCCAGCAGCTTTTCTGGGGTCACCTACGAGCAGTACTTC CASSFSGVTYEQYF
- TRBJ1-6 TRBV15 - TGTGCCACCAGCAGAGTTCTTTTCCCCCGCTCCTATAATTCACCCCTCCACTTT CATSRVLFPRSYNSPLHF
- TRBJ2-7 TRBV10-1 TRBD1 TGCGCCAGCAGGGGACAGGGTGTATCCTACGAGCAGTACTTC CASRGQGVSYEQYF
- TRBJ1-4 TRBV11-2 TRBD1 TGTGCCAGCAGCCAAGACAGGGGGCATAATGAAAAACTGTTTTTT CASSQDRGHNEKLFF
- TRBJ2-1 TRBV6-4 TRBD2 TGTGCCAGCAGCGGTACTAGCGGGAGTCGCGGTGAGCAGTTCTTC CASSGTSGSRGEQFF
- TRBJ1-5 TRBV5-1 - TGCGCCAGCAGCATAGACACCAATCAGCCCCAGCATTTT CASSIDTNQPQHF
- TRBJ2-7 TRBV23-1 TRBD2 TGCGCCAGCAGTCAATCGAAGGCGGGAGGCGTCGGCTACGAGCAGTACTTC CASSQSKAGGVGYEQYF
- TRBJ1-5 TRBV28 - TGTGCCAGCAGTCTTGGTGGACAGCCTAGCAATCAGCCCCAGCATTTT CASSLGGQPSNQPQHF
- TRBJ1-6 TRBV11-2 - TGTGCCAGCAGCCCCGTCCGGTCCGGTAATAATTCACCCCTCCACTTT CASSPVRSGNNSPLHF
- TRBJ2-2 TRBV27 - TGTGCCAGCAGTTTATTGGGGTTCGGGGAGCTGTTTTTT CASSLLGFGELFF
- TRBJ2-1 TRBV4-3 TRBD1 TGCGCCAGCAGCTCATCCGGGACAGGGGACAATGAGCAGTTCTTC CASSSSGTGDNEQFF
- TRBJ1-3 TRBV18 TRBD1 TGTGCCAGCTCACCCGGGACAGGGAGCAACACCATATATTTT CASSPGTGSNTIYF
- TRBJ1-4 TRBV4-3 TRBD1 TGCGCCAGCAGCCAAGATAAGGGGGCAGGTGAAAAACTGTTTTTT CASSQDKGAGEKLFF
- TRBJ1-5 TRBV6-1 - TGTGCCAGCAGTGCTGGTAAGGGGAATAGCAATCAGCCCCAGCATTTT CASSAGKGNSNQPQHF
- TRBJ2-6 TRBV19 - TGTGCCAGTAGTATTCATTCGGGTTCTGGGGCCAACGTCCTGACTTTC CASSIHSGSGANVLTF
- TRBJ1-1 TRBV18 - TGTGCCAGCTCCTCTCTAGGAGCTTTCTTT CASSSLGAFF
- TRBJ2-2 TRBV5-1 - TGCGCCAGCAGCTTGGGACAGGACCCGGACCTCGGGGAGCTGTTTTTT CASSLGQDPDLGELFF
- TRBJ2-3 TRBV4-2 - TGTGCCAGCAGCCAGGGGGGCCGGGCAGATACGCAGTATTTT CASSQGGRADTQYF
- TRBJ2-1 TRBV6-4 TRBD2 TGTGCCAGCAGTGAAGGCGGGAGTCTCTACAATGAGCAGTTCTTC CASSEGGSLYNEQFF
- TRBJ2-7 TRBV15 - TGTGCCACCAGCAGCGGGACCATATACCGGGAGCAGTACTTC CATSSGTIYREQYF